This T cell receptor beta chain was retrieved from a study of human T cells and chemical hapten exposure. Unseparated into fractions, whole blood served as the source from which total RNA was extracted. The V and J ends lost 3 bases and 9 bases respectively, with 10 bases between them. The CDR3 consists of 12 residues. Unique molecular identifiers were affixed to discrete cDNA molecules within the library. TCRdb re-analysed the reads in MiXCR, keeping a single row per CDR3 protein. The data show 100,000 to 150,000 distinct CDR3 sequences, with 8.5% seen just once and roughly 1.5% held by the top ten.

The specimen sequenced was whole blood. The rearrangement joins TRBV12-3 or TRBV12-4 to TRBJ2-3; no firm D call. This TCR was sampled from a human donor in good health. Some clones in this sample may be carry-over from other donors' samples. This chain's CDR3 is CASSLVRSTQYF. The CDR3, as DNA: TGTGCCAGCAGTTTGGTCAGGTCCACGCAGTATTTT.